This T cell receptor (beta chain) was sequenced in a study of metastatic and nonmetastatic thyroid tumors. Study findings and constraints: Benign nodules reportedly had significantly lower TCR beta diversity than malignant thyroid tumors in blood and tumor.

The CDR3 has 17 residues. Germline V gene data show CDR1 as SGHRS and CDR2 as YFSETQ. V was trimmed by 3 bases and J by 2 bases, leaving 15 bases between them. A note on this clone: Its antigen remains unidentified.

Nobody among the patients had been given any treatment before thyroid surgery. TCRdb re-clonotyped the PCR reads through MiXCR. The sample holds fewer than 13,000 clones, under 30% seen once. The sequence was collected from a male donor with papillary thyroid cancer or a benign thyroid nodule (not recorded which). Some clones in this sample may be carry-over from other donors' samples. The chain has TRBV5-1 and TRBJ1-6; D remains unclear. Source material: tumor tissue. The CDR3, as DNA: TGCGCCAGCAGCTCCCTTACACCAGGCACCTATAATTCACCCCTCCACTTT. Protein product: CASSSLTPGTYNSPLHF.